The 26 T cell receptor beta chains reported below all come from one sample, sequenced in a study of blood T cell repertoires in COVID-19. Using immunoSEQ multiplex PCR, the repertoire was profiled, and TCRdb retains in-frame clones only, with some absent. The sample includes 70,000 to 100,000 clones, approximately 86% of them seen just once. Sequenced sample: peripheral blood. These receptors were obtained from a man of 80 years or more with active or convalescent COVID-19.

A note on this clone: One junction end disagrees with the germline gene, perhaps due to a read error. The chain combines TRBV10-3 with TRBJ2-5; possibly TRBD1 for D (5 bases). The CDR3 length is 13 residues. Germline loops: CDR1 ENHRY, CDR2 SYGVKD. The CDR3 region has the DNA TGTGCCATCACTGAGTCACCAGGGGAGACCCAGTACTTC. As protein: CAITESPGETQYF.

The V gene is TRBV5-1, the J gene TRBJ2-1; a weak D match, TRBD2 (6 bases). Germline lookup yields CDR1 SGHRS and CDR2 YFSETQ. The length of the CDR3 is 17 residues. Trimming shortened V by 4 bases and J by 1 base, and 18 bases separated the two germline ends. The CDR3 spells CASSMKSGSYSYNEQFF. CDR3 DNA sequence: TGCGCCAGCAGCATGAAAAGCGGGTCCTATTCCTACAATGAGCAGTTCTTC.

The J gene is TRBJ1-2, the V gene TRBV19; 11 positions agree with TRBD1. The CDR3 length is 13 residues. Germline CDR1 and CDR2: LNHDA and SQIVND (reference sequence). Trimming removed 3 bases from V and 6 bases from J; junction bases left unmatched: 0. The CDR3 spells CASSMGQGDGYTF. The CDR3 DNA follows: TGTGCCAGTAGTATGGGACAGGGGGATGGCTACACCTTC.

J is TRBJ1-2 and V is TRBV9; 8 nucleotides line up with TRBD1. This CDR3 contains 15 residues. CDR1 is SGDLS, CDR2 YYNGEE, per germline. The V gene end was trimmed by 4 bases and the J gene end by 8 bases; junction bases not matched to a gene: 13. CDR3 residues: CASSLGGGTGRGYTF. CDR3 bases: TGTGCCAGCAGCTTAGGGGGAGGGACAGGTCGGGGCTACACCTTC. The whole variable domain, filled in from reference TRBV9 and TRBJ1-2, reads DSGVTQTPKHLITATGQRVTLRCSPRSGDLSVYWYQQSLDQGLQFLIQYYNGEERAKGNILERFSAQQFPDLHSELNLSSLELGDSALYFCASSLGGGTGRGYTFGSGTRLTVV.

The chain couples TRBV25-1 to TRBJ1-4, with TRBD1 identical over 7 bases. The CDR3 consists of 18 residues. CDR1 is MGHDK and CDR2 is SYGVNS in the germline V gene. The ends lost 3 bases at V and 5 bases at J; junction bases unmatched: 15. CDR3 sequence: CASSERGTRGQFNEKLFF. Here the CDR3 DNA reads TGTGCCAGCAGTGAGAGAGGAACCAGGGGACAGTTCAATGAAAAACTGTTTTTT.

This chain connects TRBV15 to TRBJ2-1; 10 bases map to TRBD2. J gave up 3 bases and V 2 bases, and 4 bases lay outside the gene matches. This CDR3 has 16 amino acids. The germline V gene encodes CDR1 LNHNV and CDR2 YYDKDF (reference sequence). The DNA of the CDR3 is TGTGCCACCAGCAGATCCGGACTAGCGGTCTACAATGAGCAGTTCTTC. Its translation is CATSRSGLAVYNEQFF.

The CDR3 bases are TGTGCCAGCAGAGGGACAGTGAACACCGGGGAGCTGTTTTTT. This gives the protein CASRGTVNTGELFF. The genes are TRBV27 and TRBJ2-2, with TRBD1 identical over 7 bases. The trim removed 6 bases at V and 1 base at J, leaving 2 bases unmatched. The CDR3 sequence is 14 residues long. Germline CDR1 is MNHEY and CDR2 is SMNVEV (reference sequence).

This chain links TRBV11-2 with TRBJ2-1; unclear D gene. The germline V gene has CDR1 SGHAT and CDR2 FQNNGV. Trimming stripped 7 bases from V and 5 bases from J, with 9 bases between. The CDR3 spans 12 residues. The CDR3 sequence: CASNSLNNEQFF. DNA for the CDR3: TGTGCCAGCAACTCACTAAACAATGAGCAGTTCTTC.

The chain joins TRBV7-2 to TRBJ1-2; D not certain. The CDR3 totals 13 residues. CDR1 and CDR2 from the germline V gene are SGHTA and FQGNSA. V lost 1 base, J lost 8 bases, and 11 bases lay in between. CDR3 nucleotides: TGTGCCAGCAGCTTAGTATCACCCGAGGGCTACACCTTC. As protein: CASSLVSPEGYTF. The entire variable domain, with the rest obtained from reference TRBV7-2 and TRBJ1-2, is as follows: GAGVSQSPSNKVTEKGKDVELRCDPISGHTALYWYRQSLGQGLEFLIYFQGNSAPDKSGLPSDRFSAERTGGSVSTLTIQRTQQEDSAVYLCASSLVSPEGYTFGSGTRLTVV.

The rearrangement joins TRBV4-1 to TRBJ1-6; 8 bases map to TRBD1. V trimming: 1 base; J trimming: 9 bases; junction bases outside the gene matches: 11. Germline CDR1 is MGHRA and CDR2 is YSYEKL. The length of the CDR3 is 17 residues. The CDR3 DNA reads as TGCGCCAGCAGCCAAGCCAACGGACAGGGCCTTCGTTCACCCCTCCACTTT. Translated, it gives CASSQANGQGLRSPLHF.

The chain links TRBV4-1 to TRBJ2-7, with 10 bases aligning to TRBD2. The CDR3 covers 18 residues. Trimming took 0 bases from V and 0 from J; bases not matched to a gene: 8. Germline loops: CDR1 MGHRA, CDR2 YSYEKL. The CDR3 DNA follows: TGCGCCAGCAGCCAAGAACGGCTAGCGGGAGTGGTCTCCTACGAGCAGTACTTC. Translation: CASSQERLAGVVSYEQYF.

The rearrangement links TRBV2 to TRBJ1-3; 8 positions agree with TRBD1. Germline CDR1 SNHLY, CDR2 FYNNEI. With 5 bases clipped from V and 7 bases from J, the junction kept 13 bases outside the gene matches. The CDR3 totals 16 residues. The chain's CDR3 is CASSLEGRGLLNTIYF. The DNA of the CDR3 is TGTGCCAGCAGTCTGGAGGGCAGGGGGCTCCTCAACACCATATATTTT.

The chain recombines TRBV2 with TRBJ2-2, with 8 nucleotides matching TRBD2. Germline V lookup: CDR1 SNHLY, CDR2 FYNNEI. The CDR3 extends over 16 amino acids. The V gene end was trimmed by 6 bases and the J gene end by 5 bases; junction bases not matched to a gene: 11. CDR3 coding DNA: TGTGCCAGCAGAGATAGGAGCGGGAGCCGAACCGGGGAGCTGTTTTTT. This sequence encodes CASRDRSGSRTGELFF.

This clone was seen a few times. V is TRBV3-1 (or the pseudogene TRBV3-2) and J is TRBJ2-2, with a weak D call TRBD2 (7 bases). This CDR3 comprises 15 residues. The V gene's germline CDR1 is LGHDT and CDR2 YNNKEL (reference sequence). The V end was cut by 0 bases, the J end by 6 bases, with 11 bases between. CDR3 residues: CASSQDTGRAGELFF. CDR3 in DNA: TGTGCCAGCAGCCAAGATACAGGGAGGGCCGGGGAGCTGTTTTTT.

The chain joins TRBV19 to TRBJ1-5; 7 bases line up with TRBD1. This CDR3 is built from 15 residues. Germline-derived CDR1 and CDR2 are LNHDA and SQIVND (reference sequence). Trimming at V came to 6 bases and at J to 6 bases, leaving 11 bases not matched to a gene. CDR3 sequence (DNA): TGTGCCAGTAGCCTCCCGGGACAGTCCGGTCAGCCCCAGCATTTT. This sequence encodes CASSLPGQSGQPQHF.

The rearrangement uses TRBV27 and TRBJ1-2; D may be TRBD1 (5 bases). Trimming shortened V by 6 bases and J by 4 bases, and 15 bases separated the two germline ends. The CDR3 runs 14 residues. Germline lookup yields CDR1 MNHEY and CDR2 SMNVEV (reference sequence). The CDR3 DNA follows: TGTGCCAGCAGGCCCGGGGGTATCGGCTATGGCTACACCTTC. Protein product: CASRPGGIGYGYTF.

The J gene is TRBJ1-5, the V gene TRBV19; TRBD1 agrees at 9 bases. Looked up from germline, CDR1 is LNHDA and CDR2 is SQIVND (reference sequence). V lost 7 bases, J lost 6 bases, and 22 bases stayed unmatched. CDR3 length equals 19 residues. The CDR3 nucleotides are TGTGCCAGTACTCCCCCCGGGACAGGGTTTAATTATCTCGGTCAGCCCCAGCATTTT. Amino acid sequence: CASTPPGTGFNYLGQPQHF. The full variable domain, in which reference TRBV19 and TRBJ1-5 provide the parts outside the CDR3, is DGGITQSPKYLFRKEGQNVTLSCEQNLNHDAMYWYRQDPGQGLRLIYYSQIVNDFQKGDIAEGYSVSREKKESFPLTVTSAQKNPTAFYLCASTPPGTGFNYLGQPQHFGDGTRLSIL.

V is TRBV19 and J is TRBJ2-3, with 12 bases aligning to TRBD2. Germline CDR1 and CDR2: LNHDA and SQIVND (reference sequence). This CDR3 has 18 residues. Unmatched junction bases numbered 14, after V lost 5 bases and J lost 5 bases. CDR3 nucleotide sequence: TGTGCCAGTAGTTCGACTAGGACTAGCGGGACGGTGAAAGATACGCAGTATTTT. Encoded protein: CASSSTRTSGTVKDTQYF.

This clone was counted only a few times. The chain combines TRBV6-2 or TRBV6-3 with TRBJ2-1; 13 positions agree with TRBD2. V trimming: 6 bases; J trimming: 0 bases; junction bases outside the gene matches: 8. Germline V lookup: CDR1 MNHEY, CDR2 SVGEGT. The length of the CDR3 is 18 residues. The CDR3 is CASSPPGLAGSSYNEQFF. CDR3 nucleotide sequence: TGTGCCAGCAGCCCCCCGGGACTAGCGGGAAGCTCCTACAATGAGCAGTTCTTC.

V usage is TRBV28 and J usage is TRBJ2-7; 8 nucleotides agree with TRBD1. CDR1 MDHEN and CDR2 SYDVKM come from the germline V gene. Trimming cost V 4 bases and J 4 bases; bases outside gene matches: 9. This CDR3 region has 15 residues. The CDR3 DNA is TGTGCCAGCAGTTCGGCCGGGACAGGCGGGTACGAGCAGTACTTC. Translated: CASSSAGTGGYEQYF.

This chain uses TRBV4-2 with TRBJ2-1; TRBD2 matches 10 bases. The CDR3 sequence is 14 residues long. Losses at the gene ends were 4 bases for V and 15 bases for J; bases not matched to a gene: 12. Germline V gene lookup returns CDR1 LGHNA and CDR2 YNFKEQ. CDR3 sequence reads: CASSPSLAGDVRFF. The DNA for the CDR3 is TGTGCCAGCAGCCCCTCCCTAGCGGGGGACGTGCGGTTCTTC.

There are a few counts of this clone. The chain joins TRBV4-1 to TRBJ2-1; a weak D match, TRBD2 (6 bases). The CDR3 totals 17 residues. Trimming pared 2 bases from V and 0 bases from J, leaving 14 bases between. Germline V CDR1 and CDR2: MGHRA, YSYEKL. CDR3: CASSQPYVGLSYNEQFF. In nucleotides, the CDR3 is TGCGCCAGCAGCCAACCCTACGTGGGACTCTCCTACAATGAGCAGTTCTTC.

The chain recombines TRBV10-3 with TRBJ2-6, with a weak D call TRBD1 (6 bases). The V gene lost 10 bases and the J gene lost 2 bases, with 21 bases spanning the gap. CDR3 size: 17 residues. The germline CDR1 and CDR2 sequences are ENHRY and SYGVKD. DNA for the CDR3: TGTGCCACTCGGGACAATACCGGGCAGGCTGGGGCCAACGTCCTGACTTTC. Protein product: CATRDNTGQAGANVLTF.

This chain connects TRBV6-1 to TRBJ2-5, with D possibly being TRBD1 (5 bases). The V gene's germline CDR1 is MNHNS and CDR2 SASEGT. V was clipped by 2 bases and J by 5 bases, with 12 bases between them. CDR3 size: 14 residues. The DNA of the CDR3 is TGTGCCAGCAGTGAACTAAGGGGAATGGAGACCCAGTACTTC. It yields the protein CASSELRGMETQYF.

The chain carries TRBV2 and TRBJ1-1; TRBD1 is a possible D gene (6 bases). CDR1 is SNHLY and CDR2 is FYNNEI in the germline V gene. This CDR3 has 14 residues. Trimming shortened V by 4 bases and J by 5 bases, and 14 bases separated the two germline ends. CDR3 in DNA: TGTGCCAGCAGTGCCCAGGGGAAGGGAACTGAAGCTTTCTTT. Amino acids: CASSAQGKGTEAFF.

The chain uses TRBV18 and TRBJ2-1, with 7 bases matching TRBD2. In germline, CDR1 is KGHSH, CDR2 LQKENI. There are 17 residues in the CDR3. The ends lost 0 bases at V and 9 bases at J; junction bases unmatched: 14. The CDR3 nucleotides read TGTGCCAGCTCACCACCGGGTGGGAGGGCCCTCACCGGTGAGCAGTTCTTC. The encoded protein is CASSPPGGRALTGEQFF.